This TCR beta chain is drawn from a study of T cells in Graves' hyperthyroidism and ophthalmopathy. Overall study context: Once the initial diagnosis was made, peripheral blood was obtained before any treatment.

Uncontrolled infection, other autoimmune disease, pregnancy or lactation excluded patients. Blood was drawn at first hyperthyroidism diagnosis, before any ophthalmopathy symptoms. A few counts support this clonotype. Looked up from germline, CDR1 is SEHNR and CDR2 is FQNEAQ (reference sequence). The V and J ends lost 5 bases and 4 bases, in that order; junction bases with no gene match: 6. The CDR3 length is 14 residues. TCR beta CDR3 regions were amplified from RNA. RT-PCR in the first round (using the HTBI primer set) targeted the TCR CDR3. Via MiXCR, TCRdb re-called the multiplex PCR reads, giving one row per CDR3 protein. In the table there are about 270,000 distinct CDR3 sequences, 12% to 15% of which are singletons.

The source is a woman aged 50 to 60 with Graves' hyperthyroidism that later progressed to Graves' ophthalmopathy. Specimen: blood. The rearrangement joins TRBV7-9 to TRBJ2-3, with 7 bases that match TRBD2. CDR3 in DNA: TGTGCCAGCAGCACCAGACTAGCCCCAGATACGCAGTATTTT. It yields the protein CASSTRLAPDTQYF.